The 18 T cell receptor beta chains reported below all come from one sample, sequenced in a study of response to subunit inactivated influenza vaccine. Using its own MiXCR run on the RT-PCR reads, TCRdb lists one record per CDR3 protein. The sample contains a few hundred thousand distinct CDR3 sequences, around a fifth of which appear only once. The sequencing here drew on PBMCs from blood, taken less than 22 months after vaccination. The receptors come from a man between 50 and 69 years old who received an inactivated influenza vaccine.

This clonotype was seen at least ten times. The V gene is TRBV5-1, the J gene TRBJ1-1; possibly TRBD1 for D (5 bases). Trimming took 3 bases from V and 5 from J, leaving 14 bases between them. Germline values: CDR1 SGHRS, CDR2 YFSETQ. The CDR3 has 14 residues. CDR3 region: CASSWGRRGTEAFF. For the CDR3, the DNA is TGCGCCAGCAGCTGGGGACGCCGAGGGACTGAAGCTTTCTTT. Supplemented by reference TRBV5-1 and TRBJ1-1, the full variable domain reads KAGVTQTPRYLIKTRGQQVTLSCSPISGHRSVSWYQQTPGQGLQFLFEYFSETQRNKGNFPGRFSGRQFSNSRSEMNVSTLELGDSALYLCASSWGRRGTEAFFGQGTRLTVV.

This rearrangement joins TRBV5-6 to TRBJ2-5, with D perhaps being TRBD1 or TRBD2 (6 bases each). CDR1 and CDR2 (germline): SGHDT, YYEEEE. The CDR3 runs to 14 residues. Trimming took off 4 bases at V and 3 bases at J, with 13 bases between the two ends. CDR3 nucleotides: TGTGCCAGCAGCGACGAGGGGGGCGAAGAGACCCAGTACTTC. Encoded protein: CASSDEGGEETQYF.

A few counts support this clonotype. J is TRBJ1-1 and V is TRBV2; weak D call: TRBD1 (6 bases). Trimming took off 1 base at V and 1 base at J, with 10 bases between the two ends. The CDR3 contains 15 residues. Per germline, CDR1 SNHLY and CDR2 FYNNEI. The CDR3 reads CASSEEGTRNTEAFF. For the CDR3, the DNA is TGTGCCAGCAGTGAAGAGGGGACACGGAACACTGAAGCTTTCTTT.

This rearrangement joins TRBV29-1 to TRBJ2-2, with no clear D. This CDR3 spans 12 amino acids. Germline V gives CDR1 SQVTM, CDR2 ANQGSEA. V lost 6 bases, J lost 4 bases, and 9 bases lay in between. The CDR3 bases are TGCAGCGTCCAAGACCCCACCGGGGAGCTGTTTTTT. This sequence encodes CSVQDPTGELFF.

This clonotype was seen many times. V usage is TRBV7-9 and J usage is TRBJ1-4; tentatively, D is TRBD1 (6 bases). Germline V gives CDR1 SEHNR, CDR2 FQNEAQ (reference sequence). Trimming cost V 5 bases and J 8 bases, with 18 bases left between them. The CDR3 sequence is 15 residues long. CDR3 region: CASSRNRVGEEKLFF. The CDR3 region has the DNA TGTGCCAGCAGCCGCAACAGGGTCGGTGAAGAAAAACTGTTTTTT. The whole variable domain, remainder taken from reference TRBV7-9 and TRBJ1-4, is DTGVSQNPRHKITKRGQNVTFRCDPISEHNRLYWYRQTLGQGPEFLTYFQNEAQLEKSRLLSDRFSAERPKGSFSTLEIQRTEQGDSAMYLCASSRNRVGEEKLFFGSGTQLSVL.

This sequence joins TRBV6-1 and TRBJ2-7; TRBD2 aligns across 8 bases. V shed 8 bases, J shed 2 bases, and the junction held 11 bases outside the gene matches. Germline lookup yields CDR1 MNHNS and CDR2 SASEGT. There are 15 residues in the CDR3. The CDR3 protein is CASQSGIAGPYEQYF. DNA for the CDR3: TGTGCCAGCCAGTCGGGAATAGCGGGACCCTACGAGCAGTACTTC.

In regard to this clonotype: This CDR3 fails to terminate in the conserved phenylalanine or tryptophan, so it likely reflects a read error. The CDR3 coding sequence is TGCAGTGCTAGAGATGAAAGCCTCAGGGGATCAAATAATTCACCCCTCCACTTA. Translated, it gives CSARDESLRGSNNSPLHL. The genes are TRBV20-1 and TRBJ1-6, with a weak D call TRBD1 (6 bases). Trimming removed 0 bases from V and 5 bases from J, with 20 bases in between. CDR1 DFQATT and CDR2 SNEGSKA come from the germline V gene (reference sequence). The CDR3 is 18 residues long.

The gene calls are TRBV5-1 and TRBJ1-1; perhaps TRBD1 as D (6 bases). CDR3 length: 14 amino acids. Deletions cut 0 bases from V and 7 bases from J, with 13 bases between. The V gene's germline CDR1 is SGHRS and CDR2 YFSETQ. The DNA of the CDR3 is TGCGCCAGCAGCTTGGACGGGGGCAGCGGTGAAGCTTTCTTT. Protein: CASSLDGGSGEAFF.

This clonotype has only a few counts. J is TRBJ2-7 and V is TRBV29-1; 8 bases map to TRBD1. The CDR3 sequence is 12 residues long. Germline assignment: CDR1 SQVTM and CDR2 ANQGSEA. V shed 4 bases and J 7 bases; nucleotides not matched to a gene: 6. This chain's CDR3 is CSVGGTGKEQYF. As DNA, the CDR3 is TGCAGCGTTGGCGGGACAGGAAAGGAGCAGTACTTC.

This clonotype occurred a few times. The chain combines TRBV27 with TRBJ2-4; possibly TRBD1 for D (5 bases). CDR1 and CDR2 from the germline V gene are MNHEY and SMNVEV (reference sequence). Trimming took 4 bases from V and 2 from J, leaving 12 bases between them. This CDR3 comprises 15 residues. CDR3 sequence (DNA): TGTGCCAGCAGTTCAAGCAGGGTACCCAAAAACATTCAGTACTTC. As protein: CASSSSRVPKNIQYF.

The CDR3 is CAISGQGRTGELFF. Here the CDR3 DNA reads TGTGCCATCTCGGGACAGGGGAGAACCGGGGAGCTGTTTTTT. The chain is built from TRBV10-3 and TRBJ2-2; TRBD1 matches at 10 bases. J lost 5 bases, V lost 8 bases, and 5 bases had no gene match. The CDR3 has 14 residues. Germline CDR1 reads ENHRY; CDR2 reads SYGVKD.

This clonotype was recorded only once. V usage is TRBV10-3 and J usage is TRBJ2-5; 8 bases match TRBD1. Germline CDR1 is ENHRY and CDR2 is SYGVKD. V was pared by 10 bases and J by 5 bases, with 15 bases of the junction left unmatched. The CDR3 runs 15 residues. This CDR3 reads CATAPRTGLWETQYF. The CDR3 bases are TGTGCCACGGCCCCCCGGACAGGGTTATGGGAGACCCAGTACTTC.

The chain joins TRBV6-4 to TRBJ2-3; no firm D call. V dropped 3 bases and J dropped 2 bases, with 6 bases sitting between them. The germline CDR1 and CDR2 sequences are MRHNA and SNTAGT. This CDR3 has 13 amino acids. CDR3 loop: CASSDYPTDTQYF. The CDR3 nucleotides are TGTGCCAGCAGTGATTACCCCACAGATACGCAGTATTTT.

The chain couples TRBV3-1 to TRBJ2-3; D is possibly TRBD2 (6 bases). Germline lookup yields CDR1 LGHDT and CDR2 YNNKEL (reference sequence). The CDR3 totals 13 residues. Between the trimmed V and J ends, which lost 1 base and 9 bases, there was a span of 11 bases. CDR3 in amino acids: CASSQGPAGTQYF. The CDR3 region has the DNA TGTGCCAGCAGCCAAGGTCCCGCGGGGACGCAGTATTTT.

The rearrangement uses TRBV29-1 and TRBJ1-1; D might be TRBD1 (6 bases). The CDR3 runs to 12 residues. Trimming stripped 6 bases from V and 6 bases from J, with 14 bases between. Germline CDR1 reads SQVTM; CDR2 reads ANQGSEA. The CDR3: CSVGRGGSEAFF. Written as DNA, the CDR3 is TGCAGCGTGGGGAGAGGGGGGTCTGAAGCTTTCTTT. Combining the CDR3 with reference TRBV29-1 and TRBJ1-1 gives the whole variable domain SAVISQKPSRDICQRGTSLTIQCQVDSQVTMMFWYRQQPGQSLTLIATANQGSEATYESGFVIDKFPISRPNLTFSTLTVSNMSPEDSSIYLCSVGRGGSEAFFGQGTRLTVV.

This clonotype was counted at least ten times. V is TRBV11-2 and J is TRBJ1-6; D remains ambiguous. Trimming left V 3 bases short and J 7 bases short, with 7 bases between. The germline CDR1 and CDR2 sequences are SGHAT and FQNNGV. This CDR3 has 13 residues. CDR3: CASSFEPNSPLHF. The CDR3 region has the DNA TGTGCCAGCAGCTTCGAACCAAATTCACCCCTCCACTTT.

The sample holds a few counts of this clonotype. The chain combines TRBV5-1 with TRBJ2-7, with D tentatively TRBD2 (6 bases). In germline, CDR1 is SGHRS, CDR2 YFSETQ. CDR3 length: 12 amino acids. Trimming took 4 bases from V and 5 from J, leaving 10 bases between them. The CDR3 nucleotides are TGCGCCAGCAGCGGGGGACTTGACGAGCAGTACTTC. Protein product: CASSGGLDEQYF.

The V call is TRBV20-1, the J call TRBJ2-7; a weak D match, TRBD1 (5 bases). Germline V gene lookup returns CDR1 DFQATT and CDR2 SNEGSKA (reference sequence). CDR3 length: 13 residues. V was shortened by 6 bases and J by 0 bases, with 12 bases between the two germline ends. The CDR3 bases are TGCAGTGCAACAGGCGACAGCTCCTACGAGCAGTACTTC. Its protein product is CSATGDSSYEQYF.